A selection of T cell receptor beta chains follows, all from one sample in a study of OX40 agonist ivuxolimab in advanced cancers. Method: immunoSEQ multiplex PCR; TCRdb's copy keeps in-frame clones and lacks some. In the table there are some 97,000 clones, about 91% of which are singletons. The sample was CD4+ or CD8+ T cells sorted from blood, taken in a trial of the OX40 agonist ivuxolimab. Receptors originate from an adult with an advanced solid tumor such as melanoma, head and neck, liver or kidney cancer. Each CDR3 is given with its conserved first and last residue. D genes are given only for firm matches. Expanded clones get a size class; other rows say once, few or many, or leave the size out.

v_gene: TRBV5-1; d_gene: .; abundance: .; j_gene: TRBJ2-6; CDR3nt: TGCGCCAGCAGCTTGGTAGGGGTTTATGGCTCTGGGGCCAACGTCCTGACTTTC; CDR3aa: CASSLVGVYGSGANVLTF
v_gene: TRBV27; d_gene: .; abundance: .; j_gene: TRBJ2-3; CDR3nt: TGTGCCAGCGGTCGGGGCAGAGATACGCAGTATTTT; CDR3aa: CASGRGRDTQYF
v_gene: TRBV5-1; d_gene: .; abundance: .; j_gene: TRBJ2-2; CDR3nt: TGCGCCAGCGGAGGGACCGCCACGAACACCGGGGAGCTGTTTTTT; CDR3aa: CASGGTATNTGELFF
v_gene: TRBV7-3; d_gene: .; abundance: .; j_gene: TRBJ2-1; CDR3nt: TGTGCCAGGATAGGGACTCCGGGGATCTTC; CDR3aa: CARIGTPGIF
v_gene: TRBV7-2; d_gene: .; abundance: .; j_gene: TRBJ1-1; CDR3nt: TGTGCCAGCCGAATGAACACTGAAGCTTTCTTT; CDR3aa: CASRMNTEAFF
v_gene: TRBV5-1; d_gene: TRBD2; abundance: .; j_gene: TRBJ2-7; CDR3nt: TGCGCCAGCAGCTTGGTGGCTAGCGGTTACTACGAGCAGTACTTC; CDR3aa: CASSLVASGYYEQYF
v_gene: TRBV18; d_gene: .; abundance: once; j_gene: TRBJ1-2; CDR3nt: TGTGCCAGCTCCGCGGCGGATAACTATGGCTACACCTTC; CDR3aa: CASSAADNYGYTF
v_gene: TRBV5-4; d_gene: .; abundance: few; j_gene: TRBJ1-1; CDR3nt: TGTGCCAGCAGGGCGTCGGCAGGTGAAGCTTTCTTT; CDR3aa: CASRASAGEAFF
v_gene: TRBV13; d_gene: .; abundance: .; j_gene: TRBJ2-5; CDR3nt: TGTGCCAGCAGCCGCTCCCAAGAGACCCAGTACTTC; CDR3aa: CASSRSQETQYF
v_gene: TRBV2; d_gene: .; abundance: .; j_gene: TRBJ2-1; CDR3nt: TGTGCCAGCAGTGAGGTCAATGAGCAGTTCTTC; CDR3aa: CASSEVNEQFF
v_gene: TRBV6-6; d_gene: .; abundance: .; j_gene: TRBJ1-3; CDR3nt: TGTGCCAGCAGTACGGGATTTCCGAGCGCTGGAAACACCATATATTTT; CDR3aa: CASSTGFPSAGNTIYF
v_gene: TRBV10-2; d_gene: .; abundance: once; j_gene: TRBJ2-3; CDR3nt: TGCGCCAGCAGCGCTACCACAGATACGCAGTATTTT; CDR3aa: CASSATTDTQYF
v_gene: TRBV6-1; d_gene: .; abundance: once; j_gene: TRBJ1-1; CDR3nt: TGTGCCAGCAGGGGAATGAACACTGAAGCTTTCTTT; CDR3aa: CASRGMNTEAFF
v_gene: TRBV10-2; d_gene: .; abundance: .; j_gene: TRBJ1-4; CDR3nt: TGCGCCAGCAGTGAGCCCGTTTTGGGTAGGGAAAAAAAACTGTTTTTT; CDR3aa: CASSEPVLGREKKLFF
v_gene: TRBV4-1; d_gene: .; abundance: .; j_gene: TRBJ2-7; CDR3nt: TGCGCCAGCAGCCAAGCGCAGAGCTCCTACGAGCAGTACTTC; CDR3aa: CASSQAQSSYEQYF
v_gene: TRBV19; d_gene: .; abundance: .; j_gene: TRBJ1-1; CDR3nt: TGTGCCAGTAGTCCTTTCTCGGGGGGGAACACTGAAGCTTTCTTT; CDR3aa: CASSPFSGGNTEAFF
v_gene: TRBV28; d_gene: .; abundance: .; j_gene: TRBJ1-4; CDR3nt: TGTGCCAGCACAGGGAGAGTGCGAGAAAAACTGTTTTTT; CDR3aa: CASTGRVREKLFF
v_gene: TRBV5-1; d_gene: TRBD1; abundance: .; j_gene: TRBJ1-4; CDR3nt: TGCGCCAGCAGCTTAGGGGACAGACTAAATGAAAAACTGTTTTTT; CDR3aa: CASSLGDRLNEKLFF
v_gene: TRBV7-2; d_gene: .; abundance: .; j_gene: TRBJ1-2; CDR3nt: TGTGCCAGCACCCGGGAGGTTGGCTATGGCTACACCTTC; CDR3aa: CASTREVGYGYTF
v_gene: TRBV30; d_gene: .; abundance: .; j_gene: TRBJ1-3; CDR3nt: TGTGCCTGGAAAACCCCGGGCAGCGTCTCTGGAAACACCATATATTTT; CDR3aa: CAWKTPGSVSGNTIYF
v_gene: TRBV6-6; d_gene: .; abundance: .; j_gene: TRBJ2-3; CDR3nt: TGTGCCAGCAGTCCCTTTGGGGTGGGGTTCACAGATACGCAGTATTTT; CDR3aa: CASSPFGVGFTDTQYF
v_gene: TRBV9; d_gene: .; abundance: .; j_gene: TRBJ2-7; CDR3nt: TGTGCCAGCAGCGTAGAGGTAGGGGAATACGAGCAGTACTTC; CDR3aa: CASSVEVGEYEQYF
v_gene: TRBV2; d_gene: TRBD1; abundance: .; j_gene: TRBJ1-1; CDR3nt: TGTGCCAGCAGTGCGGACATAACCGGGACAGGGGCGACTGAAGCTTTCTTT; CDR3aa: CASSADITGTGATEAFF
v_gene: TRBV6-5; d_gene: .; abundance: .; j_gene: TRBJ1-2; CDR3nt: TGTGCCAGCAGTTACTCGTCCGGGGATGGCTACACCTTC; CDR3aa: CASSYSSGDGYTF
v_gene: TRBV10-3; d_gene: .; abundance: .; j_gene: TRBJ2-2; CDR3nt: TGTGCCATCAGTGAGGGGTTAGGCAACGGGGAGCTGTTTTTT; CDR3aa: CAISEGLGNGELFF
v_gene: TRBV19; d_gene: .; abundance: .; j_gene: TRBJ1-1; CDR3nt: TGTGCCAGTGGGAGCGGGCTAGGGAACACTGAAGCTTTCTTT; CDR3aa: CASGSGLGNTEAFF
v_gene: TRBV6-6; d_gene: TRBD2; abundance: .; j_gene: TRBJ2-5; CDR3nt: TGTGCCAGCAGTCCTACCGGCGGGGGAATAGGGACCCAGTACTTC; CDR3aa: CASSPTGGGIGTQYF
v_gene: TRBV7-7; d_gene: .; abundance: .; j_gene: TRBJ1-1; CDR3nt: TGTGCCAGCAGCTTAGATCGGGGCACTGAAGCTTTCTTT; CDR3aa: CASSLDRGTEAFF
v_gene: TRBV6-6; d_gene: TRBD2; abundance: .; j_gene: TRBJ2-1; CDR3nt: TGTGTCATCTCGGGGGGCAATGAGCAGTTCTTC; CDR3aa: CVISGGNEQFF
v_gene: TRBV19; d_gene: TRBD2; abundance: .; j_gene: TRBJ2-2; CDR3nt: TGTGCCAGTAGGGAGACCGGGACTAGCGGGAGATGGAGCACCGGGGAGCTGTTTTTT; CDR3aa: CASRETGTSGRWSTGELFF
v_gene: TRBV15; d_gene: .; abundance: .; j_gene: TRBJ1-3; CDR3nt: TGTGCCACCGTGGCTGGAAACACCATATATTTT; CDR3aa: CATVAGNTIYF
v_gene: TRBV2; d_gene: .; abundance: .; j_gene: TRBJ1-4; CDR3nt: TGTGCCAGCACGAACAAAGGAACTAATGAAAAACTGTTTTTT; CDR3aa: CASTNKGTNEKLFF
v_gene: TRBV13; d_gene: TRBD1; abundance: .; j_gene: TRBJ2-7; CDR3nt: TGTGCCAGCAGCCCCGTGGGGGGGGGTGACGGGACAGGGTTCTACGAGCAGTACTTC; CDR3aa: CASSPVGGGDGTGFYEQYF
v_gene: TRBV11-2; d_gene: .; abundance: .; j_gene: TRBJ1-1; CDR3nt: TGTGCCAGCAGCTTTGGCTCTCTGAACACTGAAGCTTTCTTT; CDR3aa: CASSFGSLNTEAFF
v_gene: TRBV7-6; d_gene: .; abundance: .; j_gene: TRBJ2-2; CDR3nt: TGTGCCAGCAGCTTAGGGACAGCCTCGAGCACCGGGGAGCTGTTTTTT; CDR3aa: CASSLGTASSTGELFF
v_gene: TRBV6-5; d_gene: .; abundance: few; j_gene: TRBJ2-3; CDR3nt: TGTGCCAGCAGAAGGGGGGGGCTCACAGATACGCAGTATTTT; CDR3aa: CASRRGGLTDTQYF
v_gene: TRBV2; d_gene: .; abundance: .; j_gene: TRBJ1-5; CDR3nt: TGTGCCAGCAGTCTAAGGGATAGTCAGCCCCAGCATTTT; CDR3aa: CASSLRDSQPQHF
v_gene: TRBV9; d_gene: TRBD2; abundance: once; j_gene: TRBJ2-7; CDR3nt: TGTGCCAGCAGCGTCGGGGTAGCGGGTGGATCCGCGGAGCAGTACTTC; CDR3aa: CASSVGVAGGSAEQYF
v_gene: TRBV5-1; d_gene: .; abundance: .; j_gene: TRBJ2-5; CDR3nt: TGCGCCAGCAACTCCGGACGGACCCAAGAGACCCAGTACTTC; CDR3aa: CASNSGRTQETQYF
v_gene: TRBV5-1; d_gene: TRBD1; abundance: .; j_gene: TRBJ2-7; CDR3nt: TGCGCCAGCAGCGTCGGACAGGGGAGCTACTACGAGCAGTACTTC; CDR3aa: CASSVGQGSYYEQYF
v_gene: TRBV11-1; d_gene: TRBD1; abundance: .; j_gene: TRBJ2-5; CDR3nt: TGTGCCAGCAGCCCCCTGGACAGGCAAGAGACCCAGTACTTC; CDR3aa: CASSPLDRQETQYF
v_gene: TRBV7-9; d_gene: TRBD2; abundance: .; j_gene: TRBJ2-1; CDR3nt: TGTGCCAGCAGCCCGCCTAGCGGGAGTACGAGGAATGAGCAGTTCTTC; CDR3aa: CASSPPSGSTRNEQFF
v_gene: TRBV28; d_gene: TRBD2; abundance: .; j_gene: TRBJ2-7; CDR3nt: TGTGCCAGCACCCCAACCTTGGCTAGCGGGTACGAGCAGTACTTC; CDR3aa: CASTPTLASGYEQYF
v_gene: TRBV9; d_gene: .; abundance: .; j_gene: TRBJ2-1; CDR3nt: TGTGCCAGCAGCGTTGAGGAGTACGGGGGCCTGTACAATGAGCAGTTCTTC; CDR3aa: CASSVEEYGGLYNEQFF
v_gene: TRBV6-6; d_gene: .; abundance: .; j_gene: TRBJ2-7; CDR3nt: TGTGCCAGCAGTCTCAGGGGATCCTTTTGGTACTTC; CDR3aa: CASSLRGSFWYF
v_gene: TRBV6-1; d_gene: .; abundance: .; j_gene: TRBJ2-1; CDR3nt: TGTGCCAGTGAGCGAGGGGGGCCCTACAATGAGCAGTTCTTC; CDR3aa: CASERGGPYNEQFF
v_gene: TRBV19; d_gene: .; abundance: .; j_gene: TRBJ1-5; CDR3nt: TGTGCCAGTAGTACAAAAGCGGTAAGCAATCAGCCCCAGCATTTT; CDR3aa: CASSTKAVSNQPQHF
v_gene: TRBV28; d_gene: TRBD2; abundance: .; j_gene: TRBJ2-5; CDR3nt: TGTGCCAGCAGTCGTATCACTAGCGGGACCGAGACCCAGTACTTC; CDR3aa: CASSRITSGTETQYF